This T cell receptor beta chain was identified during a study of blood T cell repertoires in COVID-19. Study summary: Samples taken during acute and convalescent COVID-19 were collected in the United States, Italy and Spain.

Membership in each cohort depended on participant-reported clinical history. Trimming removed 2 bases at V and 6 bases at J, with 8 bases between. The germline V gene has CDR1 SGHNT and CDR2 YYREEE (reference sequence). The CDR3 runs 13 residues. Method: immunoSEQ multiplex PCR; TCRdb's copy keeps in-frame clones and lacks some. The sample has about 250,000 clones; 65% to 90% are singletons. The source material was PBMCs or T cells enriched from blood (not recorded which). This TCR derives from a woman aged 45-65 years with acute COVID-19. The chain combines TRBV5-4 with TRBJ1-4; D uncertain. CDR3 sequence (DNA): TGTGCCAGCAGCTTACAGATTGATGAAAAACTGTTTTTT. Translating it yields CASSLQIDEKLFF.